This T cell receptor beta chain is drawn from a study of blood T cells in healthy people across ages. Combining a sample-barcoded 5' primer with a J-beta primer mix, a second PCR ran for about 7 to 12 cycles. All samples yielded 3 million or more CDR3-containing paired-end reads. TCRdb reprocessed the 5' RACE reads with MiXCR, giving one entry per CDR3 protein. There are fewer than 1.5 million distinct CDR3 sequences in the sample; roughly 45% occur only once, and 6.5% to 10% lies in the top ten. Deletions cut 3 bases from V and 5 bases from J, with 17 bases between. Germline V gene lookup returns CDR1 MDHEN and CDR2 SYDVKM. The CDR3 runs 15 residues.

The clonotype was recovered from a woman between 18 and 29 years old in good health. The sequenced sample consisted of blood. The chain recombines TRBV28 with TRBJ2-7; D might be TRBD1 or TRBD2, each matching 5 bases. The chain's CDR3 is CASSFSGRPGHEQYF. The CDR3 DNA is TGTGCCAGCAGTTTCTCGGGCCGCCCGGGGCACGAGCAGTACTTC.